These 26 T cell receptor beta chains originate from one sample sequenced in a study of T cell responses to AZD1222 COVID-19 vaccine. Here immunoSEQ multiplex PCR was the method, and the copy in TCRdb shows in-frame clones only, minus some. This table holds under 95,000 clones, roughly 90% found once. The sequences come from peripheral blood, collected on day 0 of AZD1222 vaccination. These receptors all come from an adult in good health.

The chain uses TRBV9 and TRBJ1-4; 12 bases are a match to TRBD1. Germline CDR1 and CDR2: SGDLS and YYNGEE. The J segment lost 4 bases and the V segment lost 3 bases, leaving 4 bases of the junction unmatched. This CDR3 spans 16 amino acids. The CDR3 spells CASSGGTGGINEKLFF. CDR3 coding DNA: TGTGCCAGCAGCGGCGGGACAGGGGGCATTAATGAAAAACTGTTTTTT.

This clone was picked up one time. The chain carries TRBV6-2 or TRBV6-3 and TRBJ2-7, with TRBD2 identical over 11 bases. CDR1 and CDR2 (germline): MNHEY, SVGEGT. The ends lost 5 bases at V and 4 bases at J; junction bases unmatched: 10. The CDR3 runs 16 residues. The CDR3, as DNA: TGTGCCAGCAGTCCCTACCCGACTAGCGGGATGTACGAGCAGTACTTC. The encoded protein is CASSPYPTSGMYEQYF.

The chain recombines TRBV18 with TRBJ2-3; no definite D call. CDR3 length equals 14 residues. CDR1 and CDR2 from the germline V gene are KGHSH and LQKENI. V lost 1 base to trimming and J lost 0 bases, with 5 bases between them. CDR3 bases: TGTGCCAGCTCACCACAGCCTAGCACAGATACGCAGTATTTT. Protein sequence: CASSPQPSTDTQYF.

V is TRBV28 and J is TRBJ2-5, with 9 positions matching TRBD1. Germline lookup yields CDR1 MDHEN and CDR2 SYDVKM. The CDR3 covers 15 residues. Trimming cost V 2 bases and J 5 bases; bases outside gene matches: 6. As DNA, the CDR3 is TGTGCCAGCAGTTTAGGGATAGACAGGGGGGAGACCCAGTACTTC. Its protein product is CASSLGIDRGETQYF.

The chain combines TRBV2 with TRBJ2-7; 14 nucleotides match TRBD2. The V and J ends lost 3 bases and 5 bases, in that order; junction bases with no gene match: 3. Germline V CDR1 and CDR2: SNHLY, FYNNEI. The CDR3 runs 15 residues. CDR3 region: CASSETSGRVNEQYF. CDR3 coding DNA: TGTGCCAGCAGTGAGACTAGCGGGAGGGTGAACGAGCAGTACTTC.

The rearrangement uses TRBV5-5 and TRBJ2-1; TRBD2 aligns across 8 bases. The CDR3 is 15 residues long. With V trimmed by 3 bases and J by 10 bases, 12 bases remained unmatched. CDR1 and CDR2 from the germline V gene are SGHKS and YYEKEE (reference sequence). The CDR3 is CASSWGSGGGNEQFF. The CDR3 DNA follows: TGTGCCAGCAGCTGGGGGAGCGGGGGAGGTAACGAGCAGTTCTTC. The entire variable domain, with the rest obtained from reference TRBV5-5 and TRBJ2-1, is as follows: DAGVTQSPTHLIKTRGQQVTLRCSPISGHKSVSWYQQVLGQGPQFIFQYYEKEERGRGNFPDRFSARQFPNYSSELNVNALLLGDSALYLCASSWGSGGGNEQFFGPGTRLTVL.

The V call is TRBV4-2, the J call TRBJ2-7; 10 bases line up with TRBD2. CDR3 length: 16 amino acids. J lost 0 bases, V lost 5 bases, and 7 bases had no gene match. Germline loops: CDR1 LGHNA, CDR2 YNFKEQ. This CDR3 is CASSDRTSGDSYEQYF. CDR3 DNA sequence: TGTGCCAGCAGCGACCGGACTAGCGGAGACTCCTACGAGCAGTACTTC.

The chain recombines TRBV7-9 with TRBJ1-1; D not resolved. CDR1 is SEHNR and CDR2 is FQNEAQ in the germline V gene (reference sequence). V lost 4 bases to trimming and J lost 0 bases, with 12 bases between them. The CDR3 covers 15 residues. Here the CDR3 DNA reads TGTGCCAGCAGCTCCGGGGAGGGAGTGAACACTGAAGCTTTCTTT. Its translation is CASSSGEGVNTEAFF.

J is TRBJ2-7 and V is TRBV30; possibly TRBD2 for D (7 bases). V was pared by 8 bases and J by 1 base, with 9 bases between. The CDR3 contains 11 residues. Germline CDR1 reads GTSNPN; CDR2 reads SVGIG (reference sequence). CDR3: CASGTSYEQYF. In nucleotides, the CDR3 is TGTGCCAGCGGGACATCCTACGAGCAGTACTTC.

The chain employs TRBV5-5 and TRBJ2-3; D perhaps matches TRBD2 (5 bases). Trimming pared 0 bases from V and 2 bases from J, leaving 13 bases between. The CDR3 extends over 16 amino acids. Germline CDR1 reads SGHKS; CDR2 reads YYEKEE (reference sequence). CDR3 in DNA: TGTGCCAGCAGCTTGGAGGTAGCGAGATTCACAGATACGCAGTATTTT. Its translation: CASSLEVARFTDTQYF. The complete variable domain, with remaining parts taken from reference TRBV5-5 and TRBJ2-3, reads DAGVTQSPTHLIKTRGQQVTLRCSPISGHKSVSWYQQVLGQGPQFIFQYYEKEERGRGNFPDRFSARQFPNYSSELNVNALLLGDSALYLCASSLEVARFTDTQYFGPGTRLTVL.

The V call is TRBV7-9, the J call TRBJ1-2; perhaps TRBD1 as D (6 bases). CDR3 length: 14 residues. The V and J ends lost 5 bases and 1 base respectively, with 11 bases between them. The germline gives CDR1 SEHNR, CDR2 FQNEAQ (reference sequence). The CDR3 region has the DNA TGTGCCAGCAGCCGAGGGGACAATAACTATGGCTACACCTTC. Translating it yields CASSRGDNNYGYTF.

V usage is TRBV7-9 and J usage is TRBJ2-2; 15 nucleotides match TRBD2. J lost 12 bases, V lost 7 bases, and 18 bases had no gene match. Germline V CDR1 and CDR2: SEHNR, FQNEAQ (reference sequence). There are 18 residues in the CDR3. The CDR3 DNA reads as TGTGCCAGCACCCGGGGACTAGCGGGGGGCATAACACCTCGTCAGCTGTTTTTT. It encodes CASTRGLAGGITPRQLFF.

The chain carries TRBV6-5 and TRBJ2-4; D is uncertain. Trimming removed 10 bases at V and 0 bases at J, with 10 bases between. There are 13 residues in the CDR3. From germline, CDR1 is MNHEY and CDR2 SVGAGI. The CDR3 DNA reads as TGTGCCACCCAATCCCTAGCCAAAAACATTCAGTACTTC. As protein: CATQSLAKNIQYF.

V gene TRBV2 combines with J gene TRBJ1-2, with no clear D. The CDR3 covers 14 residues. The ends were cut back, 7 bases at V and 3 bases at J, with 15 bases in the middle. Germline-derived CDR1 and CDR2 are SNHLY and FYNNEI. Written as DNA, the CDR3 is TGTGCCAGCAACGAGGACGGAAATTACTATGGCTACACCTTC. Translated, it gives CASNEDGNYYGYTF. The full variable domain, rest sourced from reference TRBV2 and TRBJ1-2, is EPEVTQTPSHQVTQMGQEVILRCVPISNHLYFYWYRQILGQKVEFLVSFYNNEISEKSEIFDDQFSVERPDGSNFTLKIRSTKLEDSAMYFCASNEDGNYYGYTFGSGTRLTVV.

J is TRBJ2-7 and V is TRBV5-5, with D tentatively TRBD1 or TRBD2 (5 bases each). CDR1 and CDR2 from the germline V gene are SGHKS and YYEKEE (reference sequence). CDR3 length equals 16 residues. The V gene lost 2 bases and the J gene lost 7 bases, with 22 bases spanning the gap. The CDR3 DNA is TGTGCCAGCAGCTTTGCCTGGGACCCTTCCAAGTGGGAGCAGTACTTC. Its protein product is CASSFAWDPSKWEQYF.

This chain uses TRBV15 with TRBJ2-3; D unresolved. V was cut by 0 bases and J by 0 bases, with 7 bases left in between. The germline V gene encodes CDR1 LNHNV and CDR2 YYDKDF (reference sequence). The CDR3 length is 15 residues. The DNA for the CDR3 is TGTGCCACCAGCAGAGAAGCGTATAGCACAGATACGCAGTATTTT. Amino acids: CATSREAYSTDTQYF.

The chain's CDR3 is CASSSGQKYEQYF. CDR3 nucleotides: TGTGCCAGCAGTTCAGGACAGAAGTACGAGCAGTACTTC. The chain employs TRBV12-3 or TRBV12-4 and TRBJ2-7, with D maybe TRBD1 (6 bases). Trimming left V 4 bases short and J 4 bases short, with 11 bases between. The CDR3 totals 13 residues.

CDR3 DNA sequence: TGTGCCAGTAGTATAGATCGTTGGCAGGGGGGCAATCAGCCCCAGCATTTT. Its translation: CASSIDRWQGGNQPQHF. J is TRBJ1-5 and V is TRBV19; TRBD1 matches 7 bases. Germline V gives CDR1 LNHDA, CDR2 SQIVND (reference sequence). This CDR3 spans 17 amino acids. Unmatched junction bases numbered 7, after V lost 0 bases and J lost 2 bases. The entire variable domain, with the rest obtained from reference TRBV19 and TRBJ1-5, is as follows: DGGITQSPKYLFRKEGQNVTLSCEQNLNHDAMYWYRQDPGQGLRLIYYSQIVNDFQKGDIAEGYSVSREKKESFPLTVTSAQKNPTAFYLCASSIDRWQGGNQPQHFGDGTRLSIL.

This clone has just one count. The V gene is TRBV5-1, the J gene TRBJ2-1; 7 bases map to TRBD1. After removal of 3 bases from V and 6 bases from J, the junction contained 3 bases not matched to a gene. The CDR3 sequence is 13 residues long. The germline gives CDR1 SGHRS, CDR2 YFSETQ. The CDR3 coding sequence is TGCGCCAGCAGCTACAACAGGGGCAATGAGCAGTTCTTC. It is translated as CASSYNRGNEQFF.

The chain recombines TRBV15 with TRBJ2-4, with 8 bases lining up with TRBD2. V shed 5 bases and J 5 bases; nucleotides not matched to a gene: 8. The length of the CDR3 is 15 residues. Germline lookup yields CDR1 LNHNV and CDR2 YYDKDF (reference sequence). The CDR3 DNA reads TGTGCCACCAGCGGCCGGGGGGGTCTTGAAAACATTCAGTACTTC. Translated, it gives CATSGRGGLENIQYF.

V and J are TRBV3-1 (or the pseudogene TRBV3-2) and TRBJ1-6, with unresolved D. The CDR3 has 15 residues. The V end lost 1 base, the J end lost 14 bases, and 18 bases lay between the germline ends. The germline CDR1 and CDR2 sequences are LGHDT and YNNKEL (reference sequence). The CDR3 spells CASSQGYGGNLALHF. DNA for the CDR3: TGTGCCAGCAGCCAAGGCTACGGAGGGAATTTGGCCCTCCACTTT.

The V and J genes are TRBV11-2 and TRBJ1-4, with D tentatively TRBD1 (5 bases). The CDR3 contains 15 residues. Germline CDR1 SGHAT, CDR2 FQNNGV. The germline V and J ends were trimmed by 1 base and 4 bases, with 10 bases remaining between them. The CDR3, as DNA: TGTGCCAGCAGCTTAGCAGGGATATTTAATGAAAAACTGTTTTTT. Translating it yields CASSLAGIFNEKLFF. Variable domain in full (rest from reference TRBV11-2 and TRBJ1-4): EAGVAQSPRYKIIEKRQSVAFWCNPISGHATLYWYQQILGQGPKLLIQFQNNGVVDDSQLPKDRFSAERLKGVDSTLKIQPAKLEDSAVYLCASSLAGIFNEKLFFGSGTQLSVL.

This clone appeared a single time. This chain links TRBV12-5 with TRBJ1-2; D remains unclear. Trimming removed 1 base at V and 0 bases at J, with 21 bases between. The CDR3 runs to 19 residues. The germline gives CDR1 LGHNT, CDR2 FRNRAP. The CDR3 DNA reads TGTGCTAGTGGTTTGGCACAAACTCCGATGGGGATAGCTAACTATGGCTACACCTTC. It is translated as CASGLAQTPMGIANYGYTF.

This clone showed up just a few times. The CDR3 sequence is CASSPTGSYEQYF. Here the CDR3 DNA reads TGTGCCAGCAGCCCGACAGGATCCTACGAGCAGTACTTC. The genes are TRBV3-1 (or the pseudogene TRBV3-2) and TRBJ2-7, with TRBD1 as a possible D gene (6 bases). Trimming pared 4 bases from V and 1 base from J, leaving 8 bases between. Germline CDR1 LGHDT, CDR2 YNNKEL (reference sequence). The CDR3 runs 13 residues.

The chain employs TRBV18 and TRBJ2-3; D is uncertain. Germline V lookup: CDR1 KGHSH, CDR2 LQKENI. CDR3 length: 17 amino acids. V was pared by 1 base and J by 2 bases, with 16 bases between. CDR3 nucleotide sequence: TGTGCCAGCTCACCACTTTTTTGGACGACCTACACAGATACGCAGTATTTT. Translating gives CASSPLFWTTYTDTQYF.

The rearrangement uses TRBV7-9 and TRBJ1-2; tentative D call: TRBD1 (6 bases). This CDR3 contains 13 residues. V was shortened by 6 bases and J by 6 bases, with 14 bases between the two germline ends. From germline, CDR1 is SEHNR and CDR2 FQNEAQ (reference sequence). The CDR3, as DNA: TGTGCCAGCAGTTCTACAGGGTCGGATGGCTACACCTTC. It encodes CASSSTGSDGYTF.